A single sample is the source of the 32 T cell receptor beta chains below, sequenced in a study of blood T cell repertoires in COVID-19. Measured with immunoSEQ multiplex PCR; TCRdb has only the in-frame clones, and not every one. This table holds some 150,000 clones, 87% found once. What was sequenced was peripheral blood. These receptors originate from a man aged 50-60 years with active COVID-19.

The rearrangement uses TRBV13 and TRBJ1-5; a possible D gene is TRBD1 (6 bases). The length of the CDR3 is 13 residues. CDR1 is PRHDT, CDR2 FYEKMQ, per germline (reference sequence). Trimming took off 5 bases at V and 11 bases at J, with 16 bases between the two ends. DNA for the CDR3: TGTGCCAGCAGCATGTACAGGGCTGAGGCCCAGCATTTT. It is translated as CASSMYRAEAQHF.

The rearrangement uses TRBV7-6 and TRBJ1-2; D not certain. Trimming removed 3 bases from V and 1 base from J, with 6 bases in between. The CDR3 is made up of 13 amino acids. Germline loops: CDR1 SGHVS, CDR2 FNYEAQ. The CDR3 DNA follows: TGTGCCAGCAGCTTCGGGGTTAACTATGGCTACACCTTC. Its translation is CASSFGVNYGYTF.

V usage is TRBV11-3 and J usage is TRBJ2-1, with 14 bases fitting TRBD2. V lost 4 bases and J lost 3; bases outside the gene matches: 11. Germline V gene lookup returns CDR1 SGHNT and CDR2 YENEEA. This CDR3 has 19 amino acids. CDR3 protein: CASSCPTGGLAGDYNEQFF. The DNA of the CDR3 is TGTGCCAGCAGCTGCCCGACAGGGGGACTAGCGGGGGACTACAATGAGCAGTTCTTC. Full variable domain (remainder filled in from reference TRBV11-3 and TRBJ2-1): EAGVVQSPRYKIIEKKQPVAFWCNPISGHNTLYWYLQNLGQGPELLIRYENEEAVDDSQLPKDRFSAERLKGVDSTLKIQPAELGDSAVYLCASSCPTGGLAGDYNEQFFGPGTRLTVL.

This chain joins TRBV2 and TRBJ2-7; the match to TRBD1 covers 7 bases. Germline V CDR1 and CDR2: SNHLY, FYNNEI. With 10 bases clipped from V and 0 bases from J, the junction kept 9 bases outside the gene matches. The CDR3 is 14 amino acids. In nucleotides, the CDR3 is TGTGCCACGCACTCCACAGGGGTCTCCTACGAGCAGTACTTC. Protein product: CATHSTGVSYEQYF.

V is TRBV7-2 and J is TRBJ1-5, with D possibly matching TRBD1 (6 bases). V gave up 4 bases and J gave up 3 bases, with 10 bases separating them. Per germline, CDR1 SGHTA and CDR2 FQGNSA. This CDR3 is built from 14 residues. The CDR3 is CASSYGQFNQPQHF. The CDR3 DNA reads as TGTGCCAGCAGCTATGGACAGTTCAATCAGCCCCAGCATTTT.

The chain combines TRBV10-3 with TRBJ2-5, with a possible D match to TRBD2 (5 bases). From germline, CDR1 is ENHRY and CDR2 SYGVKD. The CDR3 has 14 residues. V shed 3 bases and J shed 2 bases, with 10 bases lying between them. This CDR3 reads CAISEGSQQETQYF. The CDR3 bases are TGTGCCATCAGTGAAGGGAGCCAGCAAGAGACCCAGTACTTC.

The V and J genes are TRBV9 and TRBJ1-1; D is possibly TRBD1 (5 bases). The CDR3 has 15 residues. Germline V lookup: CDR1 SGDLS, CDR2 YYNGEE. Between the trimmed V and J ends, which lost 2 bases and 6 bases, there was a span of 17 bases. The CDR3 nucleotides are TGTGCCAGCAGCGTTGGCCCTACTGGAGGGGCTGAAGCTTTCTTT. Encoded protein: CASSVGPTGGAEAFF. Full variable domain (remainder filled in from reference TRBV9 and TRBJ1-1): DSGVTQTPKHLITATGQRVTLRCSPRSGDLSVYWYQQSLDQGLQFLIQYYNGEERAKGNILERFSAQQFPDLHSELNLSSLELGDSALYFCASSVGPTGGAEAFFGQGTRLTVV.

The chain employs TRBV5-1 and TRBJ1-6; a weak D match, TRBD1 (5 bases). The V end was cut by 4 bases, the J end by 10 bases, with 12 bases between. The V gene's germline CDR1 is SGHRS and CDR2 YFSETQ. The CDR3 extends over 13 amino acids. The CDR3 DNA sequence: TGCGCCAGCAGCCAGACGGGGGAATCACCCCTCCACTTT. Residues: CASSQTGESPLHF.

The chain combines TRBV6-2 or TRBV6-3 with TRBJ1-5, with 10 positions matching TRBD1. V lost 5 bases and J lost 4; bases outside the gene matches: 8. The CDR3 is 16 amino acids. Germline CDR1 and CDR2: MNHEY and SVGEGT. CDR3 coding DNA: TGTGCCAGCAGTACCCCTCGGACAGGGGGGAATCAGCCCCAGCATTTT. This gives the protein CASSTPRTGGNQPQHF.

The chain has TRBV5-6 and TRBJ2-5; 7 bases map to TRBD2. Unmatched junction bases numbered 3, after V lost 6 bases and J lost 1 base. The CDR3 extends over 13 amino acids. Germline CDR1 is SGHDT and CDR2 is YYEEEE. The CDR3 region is CASTSGVQETQYF. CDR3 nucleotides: TGTGCCAGCACCAGCGGGGTCCAAGAGACCCAGTACTTC.

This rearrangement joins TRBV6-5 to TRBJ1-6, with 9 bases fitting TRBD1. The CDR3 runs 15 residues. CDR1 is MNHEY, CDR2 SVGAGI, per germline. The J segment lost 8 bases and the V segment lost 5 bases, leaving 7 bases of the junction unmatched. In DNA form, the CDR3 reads TGTGCCAGCAGTCTCCGGACAGGGGCCTATTCACCCCTCCACTTT. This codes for CASSLRTGAYSPLHF.

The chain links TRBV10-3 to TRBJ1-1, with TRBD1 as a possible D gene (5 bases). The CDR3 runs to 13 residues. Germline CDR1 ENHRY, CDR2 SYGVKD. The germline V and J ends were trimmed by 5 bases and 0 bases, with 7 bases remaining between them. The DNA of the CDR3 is TGTGCCATCAGTCAGGGAATGAACACTGAAGCTTTCTTT. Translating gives CAISQGMNTEAFF.

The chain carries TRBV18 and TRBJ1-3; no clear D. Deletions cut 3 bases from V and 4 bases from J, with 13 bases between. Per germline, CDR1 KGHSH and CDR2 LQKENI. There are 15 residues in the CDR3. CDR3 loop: CASSPFEGSGNTIYF. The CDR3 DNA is TGTGCCAGCTCACCCTTCGAGGGATCCGGAAACACCATATATTTT.

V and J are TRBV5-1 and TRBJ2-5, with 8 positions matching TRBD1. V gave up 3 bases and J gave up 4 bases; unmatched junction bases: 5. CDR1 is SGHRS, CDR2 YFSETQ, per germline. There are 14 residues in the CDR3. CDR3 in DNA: TGCGCCAGCAGCTCCGGACAGGGAGGAGAGACCCAGTACTTC. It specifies CASSSGQGGETQYF.

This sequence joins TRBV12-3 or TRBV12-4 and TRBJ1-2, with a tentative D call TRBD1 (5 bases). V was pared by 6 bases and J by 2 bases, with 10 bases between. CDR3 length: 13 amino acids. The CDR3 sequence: CASSQGSNYGYTF. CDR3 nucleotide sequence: TGTGCCAGCAGCCAGGGTAGCAACTATGGCTACACCTTC.

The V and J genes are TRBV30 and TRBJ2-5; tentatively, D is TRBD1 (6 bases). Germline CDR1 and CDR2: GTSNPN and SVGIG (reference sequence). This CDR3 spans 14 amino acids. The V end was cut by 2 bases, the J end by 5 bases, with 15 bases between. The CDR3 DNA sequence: TGTGCCTGGAGTCCCACCACAGGGCTGGAGACCCAGTACTTC. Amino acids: CAWSPTTGLETQYF.

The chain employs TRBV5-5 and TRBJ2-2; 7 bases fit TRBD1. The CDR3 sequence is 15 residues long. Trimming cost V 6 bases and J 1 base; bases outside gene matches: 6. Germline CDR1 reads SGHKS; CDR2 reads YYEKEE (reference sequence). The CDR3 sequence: CASTRQGMNTGELFF. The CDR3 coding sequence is TGTGCCAGCACGAGACAGGGAATGAACACCGGGGAGCTGTTTTTT.

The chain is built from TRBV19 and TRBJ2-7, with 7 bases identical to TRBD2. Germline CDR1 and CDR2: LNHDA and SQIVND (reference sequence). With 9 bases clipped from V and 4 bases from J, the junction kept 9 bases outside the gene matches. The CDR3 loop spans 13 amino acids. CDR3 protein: CARTLGGEYEQYF. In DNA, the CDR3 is TGTGCCAGGACCCTGGGGGGGGAGTACGAGCAGTACTTC.

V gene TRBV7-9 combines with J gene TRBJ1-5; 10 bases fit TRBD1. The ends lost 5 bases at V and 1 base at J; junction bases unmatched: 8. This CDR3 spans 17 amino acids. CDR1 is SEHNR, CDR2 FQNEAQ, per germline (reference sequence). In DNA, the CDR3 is TGTGCCAGCAGCCAGACAGGGGGCCAAGGGAGCAATCAGCCCCAGCATTTT. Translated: CASSQTGGQGSNQPQHF.

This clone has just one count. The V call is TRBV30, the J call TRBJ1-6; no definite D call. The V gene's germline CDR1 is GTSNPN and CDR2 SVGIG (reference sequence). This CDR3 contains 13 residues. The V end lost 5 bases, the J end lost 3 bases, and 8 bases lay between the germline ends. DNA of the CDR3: TGTGCCTGGGACGGTCTCTATAATTCACCCCTCCACTTT. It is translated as CAWDGLYNSPLHF.

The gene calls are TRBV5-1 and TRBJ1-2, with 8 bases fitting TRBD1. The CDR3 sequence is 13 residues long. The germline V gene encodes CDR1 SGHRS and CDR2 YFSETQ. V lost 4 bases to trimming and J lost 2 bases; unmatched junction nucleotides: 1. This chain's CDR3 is CASSRTGNYGYTF. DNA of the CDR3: TGCGCCAGCAGCCGGACAGGGAACTATGGCTACACCTTC.

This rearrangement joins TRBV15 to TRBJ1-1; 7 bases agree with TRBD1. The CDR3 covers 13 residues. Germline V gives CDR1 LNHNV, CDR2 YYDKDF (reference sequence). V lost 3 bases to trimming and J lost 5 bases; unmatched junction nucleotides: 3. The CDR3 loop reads CATSSRGRTEAFF. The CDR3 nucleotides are TGTGCCACCAGCAGTAGGGGGCGGACTGAAGCTTTCTTT.

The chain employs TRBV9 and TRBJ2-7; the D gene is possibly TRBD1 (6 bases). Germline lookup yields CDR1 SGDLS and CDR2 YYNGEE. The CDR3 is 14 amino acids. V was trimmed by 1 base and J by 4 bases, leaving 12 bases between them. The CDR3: CASSVNRVPYEQYF. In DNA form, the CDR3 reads TGTGCCAGCAGCGTAAACAGGGTCCCATACGAGCAGTACTTC.

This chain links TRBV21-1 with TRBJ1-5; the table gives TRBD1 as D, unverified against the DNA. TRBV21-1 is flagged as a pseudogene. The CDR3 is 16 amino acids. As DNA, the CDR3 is TGTGCCAGCAGCACAGGACAGGGAGAAAGCAATCAGCCCCAGCATTTT. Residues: CASSTGQGESNQPQHF.

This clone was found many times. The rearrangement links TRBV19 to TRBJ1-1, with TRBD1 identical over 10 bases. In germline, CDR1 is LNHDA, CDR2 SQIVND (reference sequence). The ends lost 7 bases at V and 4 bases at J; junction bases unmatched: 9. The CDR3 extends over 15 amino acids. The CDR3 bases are TGTGCCAGTACAGGACAGGGGGTTCTAGGCACTGAAGCTTTCTTT. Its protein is CASTGQGVLGTEAFF.

CDR3 sequence (DNA): TGTGCCAGCAGACTGGCGGGCCCGAGAACTGAAGCTTTCTTT. Encoded protein: CASRLAGPRTEAFF. This sequence joins TRBV5-4 and TRBJ1-1; D ambiguous. CDR1 is SGHNT and CDR2 is YYREEE in the germline V gene (reference sequence). V was trimmed by 5 bases and J by 5 bases, leaving 16 bases between them. The CDR3 has 14 residues.

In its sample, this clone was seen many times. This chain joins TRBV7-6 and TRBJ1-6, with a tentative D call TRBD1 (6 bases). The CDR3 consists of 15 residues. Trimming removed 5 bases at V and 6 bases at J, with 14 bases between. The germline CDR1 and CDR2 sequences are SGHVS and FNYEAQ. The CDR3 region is CASSPSSGANSPLHF. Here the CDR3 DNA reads TGTGCCAGCAGCCCTTCGTCAGGGGCTAATTCACCCCTCCACTTT.

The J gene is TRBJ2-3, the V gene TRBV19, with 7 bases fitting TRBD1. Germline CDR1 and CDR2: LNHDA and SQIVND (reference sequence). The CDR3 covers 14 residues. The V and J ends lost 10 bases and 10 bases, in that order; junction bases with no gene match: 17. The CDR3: CANPNSGTEGSQYF. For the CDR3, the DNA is TGTGCCAACCCAAACTCCGGGACAGAGGGTTCGCAGTATTTT.

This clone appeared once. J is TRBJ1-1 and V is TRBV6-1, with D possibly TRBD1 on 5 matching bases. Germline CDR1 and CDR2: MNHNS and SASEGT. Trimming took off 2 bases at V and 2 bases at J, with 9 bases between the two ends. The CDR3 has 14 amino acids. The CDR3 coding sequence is TGTGCCAGCAGTGAATTGGGGCCTAACACTGAAGCTTTCTTT. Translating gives CASSELGPNTEAFF.

The CDR3 here is CASSPRDGGGEAFF. CDR3 DNA sequence: TGTGCCAGCAGCCCCCGGGATGGGGGCGGTGAAGCTTTCTTT. This chain links TRBV3-1 (or the pseudogene TRBV3-2) with TRBJ1-1, with a weak D call TRBD1 (6 bases). The V gene's germline CDR1 is LGHDT and CDR2 YNNKEL (reference sequence). Trimming cost V 4 bases and J 7 bases, with 16 bases left between them. This CDR3 has 14 amino acids.

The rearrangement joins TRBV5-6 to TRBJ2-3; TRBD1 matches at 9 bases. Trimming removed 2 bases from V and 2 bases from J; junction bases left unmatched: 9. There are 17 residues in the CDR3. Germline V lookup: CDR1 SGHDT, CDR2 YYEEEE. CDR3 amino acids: CASSFGVGTGYTDTQYF. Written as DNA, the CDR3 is TGTGCCAGCAGCTTTGGGGTGGGGACAGGGTACACAGATACGCAGTATTTT.

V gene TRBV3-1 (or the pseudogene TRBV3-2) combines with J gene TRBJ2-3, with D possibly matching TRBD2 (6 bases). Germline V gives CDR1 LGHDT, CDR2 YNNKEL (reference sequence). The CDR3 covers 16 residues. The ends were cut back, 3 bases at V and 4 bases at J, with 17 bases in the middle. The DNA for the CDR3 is TGTGCCAGCAGCCAGGTCCGTCGAGCGGGTTCAGATACGCAGTATTTT. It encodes CASSQVRRAGSDTQYF.